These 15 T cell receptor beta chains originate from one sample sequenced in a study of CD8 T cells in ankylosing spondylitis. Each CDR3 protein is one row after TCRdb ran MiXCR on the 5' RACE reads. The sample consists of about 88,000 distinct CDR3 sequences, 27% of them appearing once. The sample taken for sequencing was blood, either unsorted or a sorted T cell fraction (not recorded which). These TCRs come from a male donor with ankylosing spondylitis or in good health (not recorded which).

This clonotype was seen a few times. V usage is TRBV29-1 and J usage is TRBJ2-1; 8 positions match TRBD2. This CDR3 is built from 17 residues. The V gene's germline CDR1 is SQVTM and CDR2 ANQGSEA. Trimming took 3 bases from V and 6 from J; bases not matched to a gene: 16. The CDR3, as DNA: TGCAGCGTTGATGGGGGGACTAGTCCCCATAAACTCAATGAGCAGTTCTTC. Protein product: CSVDGGTSPHKLNEQFF.

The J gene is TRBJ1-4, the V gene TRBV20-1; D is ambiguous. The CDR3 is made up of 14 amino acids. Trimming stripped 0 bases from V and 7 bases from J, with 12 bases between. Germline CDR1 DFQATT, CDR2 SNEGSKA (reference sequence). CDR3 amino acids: CSAREGDGGEKLFF. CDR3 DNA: TGCAGTGCTAGAGAGGGAGATGGAGGTGAAAAACTGTTTTTT.

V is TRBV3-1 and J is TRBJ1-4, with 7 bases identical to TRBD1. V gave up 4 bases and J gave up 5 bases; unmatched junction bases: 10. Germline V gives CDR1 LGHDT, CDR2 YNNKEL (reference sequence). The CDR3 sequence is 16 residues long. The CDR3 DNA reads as TGTGCCAGCAGCCGCGGAAGGGGGCTTATGAATGAAAAACTGTTTTTT. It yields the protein CASSRGRGLMNEKLFF.

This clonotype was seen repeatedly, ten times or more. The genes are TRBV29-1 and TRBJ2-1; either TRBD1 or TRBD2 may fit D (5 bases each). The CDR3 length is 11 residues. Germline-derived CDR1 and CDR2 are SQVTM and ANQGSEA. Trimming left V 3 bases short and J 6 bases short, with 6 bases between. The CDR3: CSVDGGNEQFF. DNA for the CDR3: TGCAGCGTTGATGGGGGCAATGAGCAGTTCTTC.

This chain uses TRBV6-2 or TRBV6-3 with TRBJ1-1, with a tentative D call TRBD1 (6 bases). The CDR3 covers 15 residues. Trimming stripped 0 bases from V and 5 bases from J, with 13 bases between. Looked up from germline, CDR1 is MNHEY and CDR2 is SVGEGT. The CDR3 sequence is CASSYSIQGGTEAFF. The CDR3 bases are TGTGCCAGCAGTTACTCTATACAGGGAGGTACTGAAGCTTTCTTT.

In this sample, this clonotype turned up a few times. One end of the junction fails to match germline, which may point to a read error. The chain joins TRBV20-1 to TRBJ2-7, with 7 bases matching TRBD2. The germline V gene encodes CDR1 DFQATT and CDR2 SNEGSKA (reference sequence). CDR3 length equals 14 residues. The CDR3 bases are TGCAGTGCTAGAGAGGCGGGAGTATCCTTCGAGCAGTACTTC. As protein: CSAREAGVSFEQYF.

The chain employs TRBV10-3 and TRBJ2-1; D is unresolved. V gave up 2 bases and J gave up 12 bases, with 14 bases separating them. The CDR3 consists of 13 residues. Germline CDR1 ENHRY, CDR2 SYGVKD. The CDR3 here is CAISEGSVYRQFF. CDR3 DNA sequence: TGTGCCATCAGTGAGGGATCCGTCTATCGGCAGTTCTTC.

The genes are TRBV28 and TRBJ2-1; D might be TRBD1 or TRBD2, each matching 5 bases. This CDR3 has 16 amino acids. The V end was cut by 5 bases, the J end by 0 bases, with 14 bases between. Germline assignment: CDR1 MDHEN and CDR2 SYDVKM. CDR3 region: CASSPGPQISYNEQFF. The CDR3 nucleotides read TGTGCCAGCAGTCCGGGACCGCAGATCTCCTACAATGAGCAGTTCTTC. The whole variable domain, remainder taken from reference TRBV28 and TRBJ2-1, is DVKVTQSSRYLVKRTGEKVFLECVQDMDHENMFWYRQDPGLGLRLIYFSYDVKMKEKGDIPEGYSVSREKKERFSLILESASTNQTSMYLCASSPGPQISYNEQFFGPGTRLTVL.

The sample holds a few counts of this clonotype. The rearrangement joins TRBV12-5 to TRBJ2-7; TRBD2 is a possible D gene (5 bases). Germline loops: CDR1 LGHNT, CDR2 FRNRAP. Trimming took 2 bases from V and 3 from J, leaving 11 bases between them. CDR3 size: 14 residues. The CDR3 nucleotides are TGTGCTAGTGGTTTGTCCGGGAACCACTACGAGCAGTACTTC. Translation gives CASGLSGNHYEQYF. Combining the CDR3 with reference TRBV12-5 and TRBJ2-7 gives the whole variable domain DARVTQTPRHKVTEMGQEVTMRCQPILGHNTVFWYRQTMMQGLELLAYFRNRAPLDDSGMPKDRFSAEMPDATLATLKIQPSEPRDSAVYFCASGLSGNHYEQYFGPGTRLTVT.

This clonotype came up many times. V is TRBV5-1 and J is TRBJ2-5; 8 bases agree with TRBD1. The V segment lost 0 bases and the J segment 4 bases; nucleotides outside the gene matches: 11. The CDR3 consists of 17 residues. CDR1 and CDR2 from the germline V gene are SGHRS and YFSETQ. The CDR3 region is CASSLDVSQGVGETQYF. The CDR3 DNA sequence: TGCGCCAGCAGCTTGGACGTCTCACAGGGGGTCGGAGAGACCCAGTACTTC.

The CDR3 DNA reads as TGTGCTAGTGGTTTGGTATTCCCCTCGGATACGCAGTATTTT. It codes for CASGLVFPSDTQYF. V is TRBV12-5 and J is TRBJ2-3; D remains ambiguous. The CDR3 is 14 amino acids. Trimming removed 0 bases at V and 6 bases at J, with 10 bases between. Germline assignment: CDR1 LGHNT and CDR2 FRNRAP.

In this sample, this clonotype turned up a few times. The CDR3 DNA is TGTGCCAGCAGCCAAGAGCTGACAGGCCTCTCTTCGGAGACCCAGTACTTC. This encodes CASSQELTGLSSETQYF. The genes are TRBV3-1 and TRBJ2-5, with a weak D call TRBD1 (6 bases). The CDR3 totals 17 residues. V was pared by 0 bases and J by 5 bases, with 19 bases between. Germline CDR1 LGHDT, CDR2 YNNKEL (reference sequence).

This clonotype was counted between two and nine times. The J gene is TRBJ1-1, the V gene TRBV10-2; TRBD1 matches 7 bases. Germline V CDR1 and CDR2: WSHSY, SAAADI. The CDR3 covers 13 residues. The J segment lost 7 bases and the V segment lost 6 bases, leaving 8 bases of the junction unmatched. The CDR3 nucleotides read TGCGCCAGCAGAGAGACAGGGAATGGTGAAGCTTTCTTT. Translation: CASRETGNGEAFF.

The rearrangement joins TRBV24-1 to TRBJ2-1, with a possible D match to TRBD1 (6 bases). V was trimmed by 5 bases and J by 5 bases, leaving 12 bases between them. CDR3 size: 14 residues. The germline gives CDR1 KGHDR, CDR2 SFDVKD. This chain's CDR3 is CATSGWGPDNEQFF. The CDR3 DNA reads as TGTGCCACCAGTGGGTGGGGGCCGGACAATGAGCAGTTCTTC.

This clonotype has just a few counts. The DNA for the CDR3 is TGTGCCAGCTCTCTTACTAGCGGGGGGCCGCGCTCCTACAATGAGCAGTTCTTC. It translates to CASSLTSGGPRSYNEQFF. The genes are TRBV18 and TRBJ2-1, with TRBD2 identical over 12 bases. CDR1 is KGHSH, CDR2 LQKENI, per germline. The CDR3 spans 18 residues. The V gene end was trimmed by 6 bases and the J gene end by 0 bases; junction bases not matched to a gene: 9.